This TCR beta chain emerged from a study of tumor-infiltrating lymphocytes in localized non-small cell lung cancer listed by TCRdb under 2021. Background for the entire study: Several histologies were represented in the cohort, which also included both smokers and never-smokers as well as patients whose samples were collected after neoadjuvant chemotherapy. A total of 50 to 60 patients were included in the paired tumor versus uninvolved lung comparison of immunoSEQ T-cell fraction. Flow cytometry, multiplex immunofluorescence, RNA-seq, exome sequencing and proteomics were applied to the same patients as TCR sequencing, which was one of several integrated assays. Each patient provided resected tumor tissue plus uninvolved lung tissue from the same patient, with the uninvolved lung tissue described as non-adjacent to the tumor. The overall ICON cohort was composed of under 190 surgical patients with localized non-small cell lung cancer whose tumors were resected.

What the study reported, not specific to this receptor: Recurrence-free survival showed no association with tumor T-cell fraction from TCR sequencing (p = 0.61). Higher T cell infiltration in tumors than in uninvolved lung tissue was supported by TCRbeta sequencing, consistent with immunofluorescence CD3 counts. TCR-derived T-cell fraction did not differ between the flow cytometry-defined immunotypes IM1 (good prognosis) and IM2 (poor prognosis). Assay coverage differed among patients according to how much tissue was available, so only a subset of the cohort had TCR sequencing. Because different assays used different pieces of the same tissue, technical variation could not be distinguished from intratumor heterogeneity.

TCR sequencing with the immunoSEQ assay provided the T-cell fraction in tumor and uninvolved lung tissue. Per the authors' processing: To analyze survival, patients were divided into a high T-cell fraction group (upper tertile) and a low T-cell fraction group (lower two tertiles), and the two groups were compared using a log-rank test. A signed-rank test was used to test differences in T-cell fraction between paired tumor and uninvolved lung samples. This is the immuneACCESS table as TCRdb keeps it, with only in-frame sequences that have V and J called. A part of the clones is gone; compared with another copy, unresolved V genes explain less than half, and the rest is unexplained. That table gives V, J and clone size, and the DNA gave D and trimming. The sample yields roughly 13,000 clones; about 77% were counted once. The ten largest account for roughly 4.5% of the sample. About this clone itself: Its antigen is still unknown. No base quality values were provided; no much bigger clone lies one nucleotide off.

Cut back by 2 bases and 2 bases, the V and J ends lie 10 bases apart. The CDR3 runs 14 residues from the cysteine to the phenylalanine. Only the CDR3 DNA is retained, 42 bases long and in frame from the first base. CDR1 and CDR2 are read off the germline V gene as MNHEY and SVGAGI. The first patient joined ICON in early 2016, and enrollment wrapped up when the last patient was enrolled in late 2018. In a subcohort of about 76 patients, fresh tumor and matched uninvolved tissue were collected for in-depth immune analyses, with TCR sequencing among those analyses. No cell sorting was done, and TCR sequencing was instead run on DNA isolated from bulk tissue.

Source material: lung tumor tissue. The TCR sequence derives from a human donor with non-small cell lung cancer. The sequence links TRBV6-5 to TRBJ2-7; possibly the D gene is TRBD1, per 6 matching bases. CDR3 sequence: CASSYLDSPYEQYF. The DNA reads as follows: TGTGCCAGCAGTTACCTGGACAGTCCCTACGAGCAGTACTTC.